This T cell receptor (beta chain) comes out of a study of graft-versus-host responses after intestinal transplantation (dated by TCRdb to about 2021). Some background on the complete study: Multivisceral, liver-intestinal, or isolated intestinal transplants were received by the recipients. After intestinal transplantation, graft-versus-host and host-versus-graft alloreactive T cell clones in the graft, circulation and bone marrow were tracked using bulk TCR-beta CDR3 sequencing. To identify alloreactive clones, pre-transplant mixed lymphocyte reaction products were sequenced and compared with unstimulated pre-transplant donor and recipient T cells. Every recipient was given anti-thymocyte globulin induction, then maintenance tacrolimus and steroids for around three years. A peak of at least 4% donor T cells among recipient peripheral blood mononuclear cells was the definition used for donor T cell macrochimerism. Rather than going through the commercial service, samples from a few later patients were sequenced in-house on an Illumina MiSeq and processed with MiXCR. A cohort of approximately 24 intestinal transplant recipients, including one retransplant, was enrolled, and a few patients lacking pretransplant specimens were excluded.

Note on this clone: Its antigen is still unknown. No clone much larger than this one lies a single base away; base qualities are absent.

In the germline V gene, CDR1 corresponds to SGDLS and CDR2 to YYNGEE. Inclusive of the bounding cysteine and phenylalanine, the CDR3 is 16 residues long. The retained sequence is limited to the CDR3, 48 bases, with the frame set at the first base. V is clipped by 6 bases and J by 2 bases, and the sequence between their germline boundaries is 19 bases long. The meaning of the sample's time point label: cells obtained before transplantation from donor or recipient. CD3+CD4+ and CD3+CD8+ populations were FACS-sorted from unstimulated pre-transplant donor and recipient cells taken from spleen or lymph nodes. Libraries were built with the immunoSEQ multiplex PCR assay. For most patients, genomic DNA was isolated with the Qiagen DNeasy Blood and Tissue Kit and shipped frozen to Adaptive Biotechnologies for TCR sequencing. Adaptive Biotechnologies carried out high-throughput TCR-beta CDR3 sequencing of genomic DNA for most patients. The paper's data handling went like this. Adaptive's ImmunoSEQ software supplied the TCR sequencing data for around 19 patients, while MiXCR and VDJtools were used to process a few other patients. To correct CD4 versus CD8 sorting errors, any sequence found in both subsets at a frequency ratio below 5:1 was removed. CDR3 nucleotide sequences shared between donor and recipient were removed because the origin of such sequences could not be assigned. To be classed as alloreactive, a clone needed at least 2-fold expansion over unstimulated cells and a minimum CFSE-low frequency of 0.002% (template counts) or 0.001% (read counts). Mappable clones were those detected in sequenced pre-transplant spleen, lymph node, or MLR CFSE-low populations of the donor or recipient. Cumulative frequency of alloreactive clones was calculated as a percentage of all sequences weighted by copy number. TCRdb limited this immuneACCESS table to in-frame rearrangements with V and J called. A share of clones is missing; checked studies link under half to unresolved V genes, and the rest is unexplained. That table is the source of V, J and clone size, and D and trimming were worked out from the DNA. In all, the sample holds about 96,000 clones, and roughly 92% of those were seen once. In total, the top ten clones hold less than 0.4% of the sample.

The full study reports these points: GvH clones were found in recipient bone marrow, and some of the GvH clones appeared earlier in ileal mucosa or blood, which is consistent with an intestinal mucosal origin. Patients with donor T cell macrochimerism had high GvH to HvG T cell clonal ratios in their allografts. Early after transplant, peak levels of circulating GvH clones were associated with declines in HvG clones. The conclusions were limited by the relatively low number and heterogeneity of the intestinal transplant patients.

The source was unstimulated CD4+ T cells sorted from spleen or lymph node cells, collected before intestinal transplant. The TCR sequence derives from a human donor who received an intestinal transplant. Recombination connected TRBV9 to TRBJ2-3; the best D guess is TRBD2, with 5 bases matching. DNA sequence: TGTGCCAGCAACGCCCCCCTTGGGGAGTACACAGATACGCAGTATTTT. This codes for CASNAPLGEYTDTQYF.